This T cell receptor beta chain was recovered during a study of cytomegalovirus exposure and HLA in healthy donors. V lost 9 bases to trimming and J lost 4 bases, with 9 bases between them. CDR3 length equals 11 residues. CDR1 is MDHEN, CDR2 SYDVKM, per germline. A multiplex PCR was run with 60 Vbeta primers and 13 Jbeta primers. The table came from immunoSEQ multiplex PCR; TCRdb's copy has only in-frame clones and leaves some out. This repertoire includes approximately 37,000 clones. Despite likely unrecorded immune exposures, the donors were nominally healthy at the time of sampling. Missing from this donor's record is the CMV serostatus.

The source material was PBMCs. This TCR was sampled from a human donor in good health. V is TRBV28 and J is TRBJ2-5; TRBD2 might be the D (5 bases). In DNA form, the CDR3 reads TGTGCCAGAACTAGTATAGAGACCCAGTACTTC. Translation: CARTSIETQYF.